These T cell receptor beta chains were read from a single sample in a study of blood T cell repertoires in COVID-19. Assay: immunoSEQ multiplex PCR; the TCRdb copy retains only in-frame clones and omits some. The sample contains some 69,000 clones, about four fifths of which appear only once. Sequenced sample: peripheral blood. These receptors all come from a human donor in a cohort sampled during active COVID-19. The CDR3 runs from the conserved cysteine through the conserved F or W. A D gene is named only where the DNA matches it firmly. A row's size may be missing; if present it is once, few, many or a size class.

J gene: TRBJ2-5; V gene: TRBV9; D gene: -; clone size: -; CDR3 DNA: TGTGCCAGCGGACTCGTCGGCCAGCCTGAGACCCAGTACTTC; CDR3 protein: CASGLVGQPETQYF
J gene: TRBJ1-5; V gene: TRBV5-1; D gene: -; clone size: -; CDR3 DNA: TGCGCCAGCAGCTTTGGGGGGAATCAGCCCCAGCATTTT; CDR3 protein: CASSFGGNQPQHF
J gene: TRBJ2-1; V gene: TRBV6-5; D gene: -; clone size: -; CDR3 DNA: TGTGCCAGCTCCCAGGGGGGCTCCTACAATGAGCAGTTCTTC; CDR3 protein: CASSQGGSYNEQFF
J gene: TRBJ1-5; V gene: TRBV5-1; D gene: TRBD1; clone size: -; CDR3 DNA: TGCGCCAGCAGCTTGGGGACAGGGTCAAGCAATCAGCCCCAGCATTTT; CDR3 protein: CASSLGTGSSNQPQHF
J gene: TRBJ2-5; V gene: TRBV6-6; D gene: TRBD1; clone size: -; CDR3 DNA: TGTGCCAGCAGCCGACAGGGGGCGGAAGAGACCCAGTACTTC; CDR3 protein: CASSRQGAEETQYF
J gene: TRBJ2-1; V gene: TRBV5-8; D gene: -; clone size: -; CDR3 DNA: TGTGCCAGCAGCTTGGAAGGCGGTACCTACAATGAGCAGTTCTTC; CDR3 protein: CASSLEGGTYNEQFF
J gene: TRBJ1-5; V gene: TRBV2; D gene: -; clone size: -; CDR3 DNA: TGTGCCAGCACCGGAGGGAAAGGCAATCAGCCCCAGCATTTT; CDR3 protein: CASTGGKGNQPQHF
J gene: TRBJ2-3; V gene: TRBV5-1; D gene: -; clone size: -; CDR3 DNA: TGCGCCAGCAGCTTCGTTGGAACTAGCTCAGATACGCAGTATTTT; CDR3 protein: CASSFVGTSSDTQYF
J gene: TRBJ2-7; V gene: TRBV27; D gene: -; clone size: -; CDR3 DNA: TGTGCCAGCAGACGGGACTCGCTTTACTACGAGCAGTACTTC; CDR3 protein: CASRRDSLYYEQYF
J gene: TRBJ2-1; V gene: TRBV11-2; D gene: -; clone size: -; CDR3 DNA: TGTGCCAGCAGCACACCGCGGAGAGGGCCGAGCTCCTACAATGAGCAGTTCTTC; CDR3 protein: CASSTPRRGPSSYNEQFF
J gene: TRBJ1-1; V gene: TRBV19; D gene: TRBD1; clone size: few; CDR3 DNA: TGTGCCAGTAGTGCAACAGGGGGCTACACTGAAGCTTTCTTT; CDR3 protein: CASSATGGYTEAFF
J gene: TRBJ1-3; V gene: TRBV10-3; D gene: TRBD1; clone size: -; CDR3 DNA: TGTGCCATCCGCGGGACAGGGGTTGGAAACACCATATATTTT; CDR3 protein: CAIRGTGVGNTIYF
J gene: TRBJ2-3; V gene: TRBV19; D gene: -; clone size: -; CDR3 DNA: TGTGCCAGTAGTATATCATGGGACACTAACAAGGATACGCAGTATTTT; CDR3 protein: CASSISWDTNKDTQYF
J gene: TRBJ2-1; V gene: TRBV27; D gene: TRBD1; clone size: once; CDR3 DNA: TGTGCCAGCAGCCCGACAGGGGGCGCGGGGATAGCGGCTTTCAATGAGCAGTTCTTC; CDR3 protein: CASSPTGGAGIAAFNEQFF
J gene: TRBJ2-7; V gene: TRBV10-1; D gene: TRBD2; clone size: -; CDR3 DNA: TGCGCCAGCAGTGAGGCACTAGCGGGAGAGATTTACGAGCAGTACTTC; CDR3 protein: CASSEALAGEIYEQYF
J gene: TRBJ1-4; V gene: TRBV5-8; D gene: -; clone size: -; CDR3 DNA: TGTGCCAGCAGCTTGAGGGGGAGTGCAACTAATGAAAAACTGTTTTTT; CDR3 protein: CASSLRGSATNEKLFF
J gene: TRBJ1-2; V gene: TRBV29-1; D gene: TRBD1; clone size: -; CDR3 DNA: TGCAGCGGGGCACAGGGGGCAGATGGCTACACCTTC; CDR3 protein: CSGAQGADGYTF
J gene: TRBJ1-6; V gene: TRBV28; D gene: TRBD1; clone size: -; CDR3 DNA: TGTGCCAGCAGTTTGTTACAGGGGTTAGGTTATAATTCACCCCTCCACTTT; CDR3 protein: CASSLLQGLGYNSPLHF
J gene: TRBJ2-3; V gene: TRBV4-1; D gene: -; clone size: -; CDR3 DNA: TGCGCCAGCAGCCTCACAGGGCTATCACGCACAGATACGCAGTATTTT; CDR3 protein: CASSLTGLSRTDTQYF
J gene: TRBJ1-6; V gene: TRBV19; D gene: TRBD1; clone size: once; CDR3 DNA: TGTGCCAGTAGTAACCCGGGACAGTATAATTCACCCCTCCACTTT; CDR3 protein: CASSNPGQYNSPLHF
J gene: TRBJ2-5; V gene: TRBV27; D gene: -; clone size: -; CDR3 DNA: TGTGCCAGCAGTTTACGCCAGGCCTTTGGGGAGACCCAGTACTTC; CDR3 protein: CASSLRQAFGETQYF
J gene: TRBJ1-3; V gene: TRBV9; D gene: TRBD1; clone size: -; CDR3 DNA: TGTGCCAGCAGCGCCTCAACAGGGGGCTCTGGAAACACCATATATTTT; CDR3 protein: CASSASTGGSGNTIYF
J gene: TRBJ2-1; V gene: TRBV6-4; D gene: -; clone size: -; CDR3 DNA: TGTGCCAGCAGTGCGGGTTCCTACAATGAGCAGTTCTTC; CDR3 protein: CASSAGSYNEQFF
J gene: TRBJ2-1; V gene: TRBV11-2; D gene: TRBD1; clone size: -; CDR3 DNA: TGTGCCAGCAGCTTAGCCAGGGGGACCTACAATGAGCAGTTCTTC; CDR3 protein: CASSLARGTYNEQFF
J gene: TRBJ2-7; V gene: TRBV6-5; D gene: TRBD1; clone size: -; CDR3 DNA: TGTGCCAGCATCTGGGGACAGGCTAGCTCCTACGAGCAGTACTTC; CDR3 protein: CASIWGQASSYEQYF
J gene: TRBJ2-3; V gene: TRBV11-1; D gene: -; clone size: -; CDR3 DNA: TGTGCCAGCAGCTCGACTAGGACAGATACGCAGTATTTT; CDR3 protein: CASSSTRTDTQYF
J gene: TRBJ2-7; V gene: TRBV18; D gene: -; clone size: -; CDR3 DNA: TGTGCCAGCTCACGTCAGGTTGACTACGAGCAGTACTTC; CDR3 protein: CASSRQVDYEQYF